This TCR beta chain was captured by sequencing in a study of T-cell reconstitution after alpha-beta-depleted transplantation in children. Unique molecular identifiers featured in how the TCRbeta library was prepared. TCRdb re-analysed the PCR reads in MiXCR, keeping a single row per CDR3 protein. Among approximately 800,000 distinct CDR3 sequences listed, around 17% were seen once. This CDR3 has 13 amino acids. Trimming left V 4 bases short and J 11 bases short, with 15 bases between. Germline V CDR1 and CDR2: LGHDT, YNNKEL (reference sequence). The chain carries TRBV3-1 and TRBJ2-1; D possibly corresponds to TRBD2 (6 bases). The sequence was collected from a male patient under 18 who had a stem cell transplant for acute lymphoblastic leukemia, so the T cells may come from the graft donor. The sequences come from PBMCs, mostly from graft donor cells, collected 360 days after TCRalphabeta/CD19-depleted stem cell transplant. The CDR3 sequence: CASSRRVEPKQFF. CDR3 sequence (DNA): TGTGCCAGCAGCCGGAGGGTCGAGCCCAAGCAGTTCTTC.